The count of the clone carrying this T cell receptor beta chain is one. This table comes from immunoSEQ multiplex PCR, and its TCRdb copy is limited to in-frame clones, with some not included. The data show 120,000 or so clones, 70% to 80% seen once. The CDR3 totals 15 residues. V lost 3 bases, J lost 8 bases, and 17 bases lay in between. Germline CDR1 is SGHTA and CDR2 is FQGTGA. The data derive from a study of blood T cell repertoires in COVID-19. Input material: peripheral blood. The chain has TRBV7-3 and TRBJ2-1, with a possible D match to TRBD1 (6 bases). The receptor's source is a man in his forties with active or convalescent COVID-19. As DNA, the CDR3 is TGTGCCAGCAGCTTGGCCCAGGGGAGTATCGATGAGCAGTTCTTC. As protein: CASSLAQGSIDEQFF.